The 30 T cell receptor beta chains below come from one sample, sequenced in a study of T cell changes during pregnancy in multiple sclerosis. Profiled with immunoSEQ multiplex PCR; TCRdb holds only in-frame clones, not every one. Of about 61,000 clones in the sample, approximately 90% were seen once. Sample: peripheral blood, taken in the first trimester of pregnancy. These receptor sequences come from a female donor in good health, enrolled as a control in a pregnancy study.

This clone was seen once. The CDR3: CASSYVGGQMNTEAFF. CDR3 in DNA: TGTGCCAGCAGTTATGTTGGGGGACAAATGAACACTGAAGCTTTCTTT. The genes are TRBV6-5 and TRBJ1-1; possible D gene TRBD1, 6 bases. This CDR3 spans 16 amino acids. Between the trimmed V and J ends, which lost 3 bases and 0 bases, there was a span of 14 bases. Germline CDR1 is MNHEY and CDR2 is SVGAGI.

The chain combines TRBV19 with TRBJ2-1, with TRBD2 matching over 12 bases. V was clipped by 3 bases and J by 5 bases; unmatched bases: 2. This CDR3 region has 15 residues. Per the germline V gene, CDR1 is LNHDA and CDR2 is SQIVND (reference sequence). In DNA, the CDR3 is TGTGCCAGTAGTATCTCTAGCGGGGGGGACAATGAGCAGTTCTTC. This sequence encodes CASSISSGGDNEQFF.

The table lists this clone with a count of one. The rearrangement joins TRBV7-6 to TRBJ2-5; maybe TRBD2 (5 bases). Trimming pared 5 bases from V and 5 bases from J, leaving 18 bases between. In germline, CDR1 is SGHVS, CDR2 FNYEAQ. The CDR3 spans 15 residues. CDR3 sequence: CASSGRIGSAETQYF. Here the CDR3 DNA reads TGTGCCAGCAGCGGTCGGATTGGGAGCGCGGAGACCCAGTACTTC.

The chain is built from TRBV13 and TRBJ2-5, with TRBD2 identical over 7 bases. Germline V gene sequence: CDR1 PRHDT, CDR2 FYEKMQ (reference sequence). This CDR3 contains 14 residues. The ends lost 2 bases at V and 4 bases at J; junction bases unmatched: 4. CDR3 DNA: TGTGCCAGCAGCTTACGGGCTAGCGGAGAGACCCAGTACTTC. Protein: CASSLRASGETQYF.

Written as DNA, the CDR3 is TGTGCCACCAGCAGAGATCGGGGGGCTGAAGCTTTCTTT. Amino acids: CATSRDRGAEAFF. This chain uses TRBV15 with TRBJ1-1, with D perhaps TRBD1 (5 bases). Deletions cut 0 bases from V and 6 bases from J, with 8 bases between. The CDR3 has 13 amino acids. Germline assignment: CDR1 LNHNV and CDR2 YYDKDF (reference sequence).

The chain recombines TRBV19 with TRBJ2-3, with D hard to call. Trimming removed 8 bases from V and 1 base from J, with 7 bases in between. CDR3 size: 12 residues. The germline V gene encodes CDR1 LNHDA and CDR2 SQIVND (reference sequence). CDR3 amino acids: CASGDGTDTQYF. CDR3 DNA sequence: TGTGCCAGTGGAGACGGCACAGATACGCAGTATTTT.

The V call is TRBV7-6, the J call TRBJ2-7, with D hard to call. V was clipped by 2 bases and J by 2 bases, with 16 bases between them. CDR3 size: 16 residues. Germline V CDR1 and CDR2: SGHVS, FNYEAQ. CDR3 protein: CASSLHSTQNPYEQYF. The CDR3 nucleotides read TGTGCCAGCAGCTTACACTCAACCCAAAACCCCTACGAGCAGTACTTC.

The chain has TRBV7-2 and TRBJ2-1; TRBD1 aligns across 8 bases. This CDR3 region has 15 residues. Germline values: CDR1 SGHTA, CDR2 FQGNSA. V was pared by 3 bases and J by 5 bases, with 6 bases of the junction left unmatched. The CDR3 nucleotides read TGTGCCAGCAGCTTGGCAGACAGGGGCCACAATGAGCAGTTCTTC. Its translation is CASSLADRGHNEQFF.

This rearrangement joins TRBV5-5 to TRBJ2-7; 8 bases are shared with TRBD2. The CDR3 consists of 17 residues. Unmatched junction bases numbered 8, after V lost 0 bases and J lost 0 bases. Germline V gene data show CDR1 as SGHKS and CDR2 as YYEKEE (reference sequence). The CDR3 region has the DNA TGTGCCAGCAGCTTGGTAGCGGGGTCCTTCGACTCCTACGAGCAGTACTTC. It translates to CASSLVAGSFDSYEQYF. The full variable domain, its missing parts supplied by reference TRBV5-5 and TRBJ2-7, is DAGVTQSPTHLIKTRGQQVTLRCSPISGHKSVSWYQQVLGQGPQFIFQYYEKEERGRGNFPDRFSARQFPNYSSELNVNALLLGDSALYLCASSLVAGSFDSYEQYFGPGTRLTVT.

The chain carries TRBV7-2 and TRBJ2-7; TRBD1 matches at 8 bases. The ends lost 2 bases at V and 3 bases at J; junction bases unmatched: 3. Germline V gene data show CDR1 as SGHTA and CDR2 as FQGNSA. The CDR3 contains 14 residues. The CDR3 coding sequence is TGTGCCAGCAGCTTACAGGGGGCCGACTACGAGCAGTACTTC. It encodes CASSLQGADYEQYF.

The V call is TRBV5-6, the J call TRBJ1-1; 11 positions agree with TRBD1. Trimming took 4 bases from V and 4 from J; bases not matched to a gene: 9. The germline V gene encodes CDR1 SGHDT and CDR2 YYEEEE. This CDR3 has 16 residues. The CDR3 DNA sequence: TGTGCCAGCAGCCCTCCCGGGACAGGGGGGAGCACTGAAGCTTTCTTT. This codes for CASSPPGTGGSTEAFF.

V usage is TRBV7-2 and J usage is TRBJ2-5; 7 nucleotides line up with TRBD1. CDR3 length: 14 residues. From germline, CDR1 is SGHTA and CDR2 FQGNSA. V shed 5 bases, J shed 2 bases, and the junction held 5 bases outside the gene matches. The CDR3 DNA sequence: TGTGCCAGCAGCCATTGGGGACAGCAAGAGACCCAGTACTTC. Protein product: CASSHWGQQETQYF.

Of note for this clone: One end of the junction does not line up with germline, which may come from a read error. The J gene is TRBJ2-7, the V gene TRBV6-1; a weak D match, TRBD2 (6 bases). There are 13 residues in the CDR3. Germline V lookup: CDR1 MNHNS, CDR2 SASEGT. The CDR3 DNA is TGTGCCAGCTGCGGGGTTTCTTCCTTCGAGCAGTACTTC. This codes for CASCGVSSFEQYF.

V is TRBV9 and J is TRBJ2-3; D uncertain. Germline V CDR1 and CDR2: SGDLS, YYNGEE. The length of the CDR3 is 17 residues. Trimming shortened V by 0 bases and J by 4 bases, and 18 bases separated the two germline ends. The CDR3 sequence: CASSVGPGTQFPDTQYF. Here the CDR3 DNA reads TGTGCCAGCAGCGTAGGTCCTGGCACGCAGTTTCCAGATACGCAGTATTTT.

The chain has TRBV7-9 and TRBJ2-5, with a weak D call TRBD2 (6 bases). Deletions cut 5 bases from V and 4 bases from J, with 20 bases between. CDR1 SEHNR and CDR2 FQNEAQ come from the germline V gene (reference sequence). The CDR3 is 16 residues long. CDR3 in DNA: TGTGCCAGCAGCCATGCCCTGGAGGGGCGGGGAGAGACCCAGTACTTC. Its translation is CASSHALEGRGETQYF.

V usage is TRBV27 and J usage is TRBJ1-2; 8 nucleotides line up with TRBD1. The CDR3 has 13 amino acids. With V trimmed by 5 bases and J by 4 bases, 3 bases remained unmatched. The V gene's germline CDR1 is MNHEY and CDR2 SMNVEV (reference sequence). The chain's CDR3 is CASSIGQGYGYTF. The CDR3 coding sequence is TGTGCCAGCAGTATCGGACAGGGCTATGGCTACACCTTC.

The chain couples TRBV19 to TRBJ1-2; tentative D call: TRBD1 (5 bases). This CDR3 is built from 14 residues. The V gene's germline CDR1 is LNHDA and CDR2 SQIVND (reference sequence). V shed 7 bases and J shed 0 bases, with 12 bases lying between them. The CDR3 loop is CASTPGVANYGYTF. The CDR3 nucleotides read TGTGCCAGTACCCCGGGGGTAGCTAACTATGGCTACACCTTC.

V and J are TRBV7-8 and TRBJ2-7, with TRBD1 identical over 10 bases. The V segment lost 1 base and the J segment 9 bases; nucleotides outside the gene matches: 6. This CDR3 comprises 14 residues. CDR1 is SGHVS and CDR2 is FQNEAQ in the germline V gene. The CDR3 bases are TGTGCCAGCAGCTTAGATGGGACAGGGGTAGGGCAGTACTTC. Protein sequence: CASSLDGTGVGQYF.

The V call is TRBV7-8, the J call TRBJ2-3; 9 positions match TRBD2. The CDR3 sequence is 17 residues long. Unmatched junction bases numbered 7, after V lost 1 base and J lost 2 bases. CDR1 and CDR2 (germline): SGHVS, FQNEAQ. The CDR3 DNA follows: TGTGCCAGCAGCTTAGGGATTTCTAGCGGGGACACAGATACGCAGTATTTT. Residues: CASSLGISSGDTDTQYF.

V gene TRBV29-1 combines with J gene TRBJ2-7; a weak D match, TRBD1 (6 bases). This CDR3 has 12 residues. The V gene lost 6 bases and the J gene lost 2 bases, with 11 bases spanning the gap. Germline-derived CDR1 and CDR2 are SQVTM and ANQGSEA. The DNA of the CDR3 is TGCAGCGTGGAGTCAGGGGCCTACGAGCAGTACTTC. It codes for CSVESGAYEQYF.

V gene TRBV25-1 combines with J gene TRBJ1-1; perhaps TRBD1 as D (5 bases). This CDR3 comprises 13 residues. Germline CDR1 MGHDK, CDR2 SYGVNS. V lost 4 bases and J lost 1, with 7 bases in between. CDR3 loop: CASSVDRNTEAFF. CDR3 nucleotide sequence: TGTGCCAGCAGTGTCGACAGGAACACTGAAGCTTTCTTT.

The genes are TRBV6-1 and TRBJ2-3, with TRBD1 matching over 8 bases. Per germline, CDR1 MNHNS and CDR2 SASEGT. With V trimmed by 3 bases and J by 3 bases, 5 bases remained unmatched. This CDR3 is built from 15 residues. The CDR3 sequence is CASSEDRAGTDTQYF. The CDR3 nucleotides read TGTGCCAGCAGTGAGGACAGGGCGGGGACAGATACGCAGTATTTT.

CDR3 nucleotides: TGTGCCAGCAGCAGGGGCAGCGGGGGGGCGGAGACCCAGTACTTC. This encodes CASSRGSGGAETQYF. V is TRBV7-2 and J is TRBJ2-5, with TRBD2 matching 10 bases. The junction had 8 bases not matched to a gene; V was cut back by 5 bases and J by 5 bases. This CDR3 is built from 15 residues. Germline CDR1 is SGHTA and CDR2 is FQGNSA.

V and J are TRBV18 and TRBJ2-7, with a weak D call TRBD2 (7 bases). Deletions cut 4 bases from V and 4 bases from J, with 14 bases between. The germline CDR1 and CDR2 sequences are KGHSH and LQKENI. CDR3 length: 14 amino acids. The CDR3 protein is CASSHREGEYEQYF. Written as DNA, the CDR3 is TGTGCCAGCTCACACAGGGAGGGGGAATACGAGCAGTACTTC. The full variable domain, rest sourced from reference TRBV18 and TRBJ2-7, is NAGVMQNPRHLVRRRGQEARLRCSPMKGHSHVYWYRQLPEEGLKFMVYLQKENIIDESGMPKERFSAEFPKEGPSILRIQQVVRGDSAAYFCASSHREGEYEQYFGPGTRLTVT.

For the CDR3, the DNA is TGTGCCAGCAGCTTAGAACAGGGTAATTCACCCCTCCACTTT. Translated: CASSLEQGNSPLHF. This chain uses TRBV7-9 with TRBJ1-6; D may be TRBD1 (6 bases). The CDR3 has 14 residues. CDR1 and CDR2 (germline): SEHNR, FQNEAQ (reference sequence). With 1 base removed from V and 6 bases from J, the gap between germline ends came to 7 bases. Drawing the rest from reference TRBV7-9 and TRBJ1-6, the complete variable domain is DTGVSQNPRHKITKRGQNVTFRCDPISEHNRLYWYRQTLGQGPEFLTYFQNEAQLEKSRLLSDRFSAERPKGSFSTLEIQRTEQGDSAMYLCASSLEQGNSPLHFGNGTRLTVT.

The V call is TRBV4-3, the J call TRBJ2-3; D might be TRBD1 (5 bases). The CDR3 has 21 residues. Germline assignment: CDR1 LGHNA and CDR2 YSLEER. V dropped 0 bases and J dropped 0 bases, with 25 bases sitting between them. The CDR3: CASSQELLPPYRRTSTDTQYF. CDR3 DNA: TGCGCCAGCAGCCAAGAACTTCTTCCCCCTTACAGGAGAACTAGCACAGATACGCAGTATTTT.

The chain uses TRBV6-5 and TRBJ2-2, with TRBD1 identical over 9 bases. Germline V gene sequence: CDR1 MNHEY, CDR2 SVGAGI. The CDR3 is made up of 15 amino acids. The J segment lost 5 bases and the V segment lost 10 bases, leaving 11 bases of the junction unmatched. The CDR3 sequence: CATVRTGDLTGELFF. Here the CDR3 DNA reads TGTGCCACCGTGAGGACAGGGGATCTAACCGGGGAGCTGTTTTTT.

This clone was detected once. The rearrangement uses TRBV18 and TRBJ2-3; 16 positions match TRBD2. CDR1 is KGHSH, CDR2 LQKENI, per germline. The CDR3 totals 16 residues. J gave up 3 bases and V 5 bases, and 2 bases lay outside the gene matches. The CDR3 bases are TGTGCCAGCTCATCGGGACTAGCGGGGGGGACAGATACGCAGTATTTT. This translates into CASSSGLAGGTDTQYF.

V gene TRBV4-3 combines with J gene TRBJ2-7, with D maybe TRBD1 (6 bases). Germline values: CDR1 LGHNA, CDR2 YSLEER. V was cut by 0 bases and J by 4 bases, with 13 bases left in between. This CDR3 is built from 15 residues. The CDR3: CASSQDRTDFYEQYF. The CDR3 nucleotides read TGCGCCAGCAGCCAAGATAGGACAGATTTTTACGAGCAGTACTTC.

The gene calls are TRBV25-1 and TRBJ1-4, with 9 positions matching TRBD1. The ends lost 4 bases at V and 8 bases at J; junction bases unmatched: 8. Germline V gene sequence: CDR1 MGHDK, CDR2 SYGVNS. The length of the CDR3 is 15 residues. In DNA, the CDR3 is TGTGCCAGCAGTGGTACAGGGGGCCTACGCGAAAAACTGTTTTTT. Translation: CASSGTGGLREKLFF.